Only one count was recorded for the clone carrying this TCR beta chain. This CDR3 comprises 16 residues. Trimming took off 0 bases at V and 1 base at J, with 11 bases between the two ends. Germline-derived CDR1 and CDR2 are SGHTA and FQGNSA. Produced via immunoSEQ multiplex PCR; TCRdb's table is partial and in-frame only. The top ten hold 1.5% to 1.9% of the sample, which has about 92,000 clones, roughly nine tenths seen once. The sample originates from a study of T cell changes during pregnancy in multiple sclerosis. The sample consisted of peripheral blood, taken in the first trimester of pregnancy. The receptor was isolated from a female donor with multiple sclerosis, enrolled in a pregnancy study. The chain recombines TRBV7-2 with TRBJ2-3; D is uncertain. The CDR3 DNA is TGTGCCAGCAGCTTAGCGGGCCGGATTGGCACAGATACGCAGTATTTT. This encodes CASSLAGRIGTDTQYF.